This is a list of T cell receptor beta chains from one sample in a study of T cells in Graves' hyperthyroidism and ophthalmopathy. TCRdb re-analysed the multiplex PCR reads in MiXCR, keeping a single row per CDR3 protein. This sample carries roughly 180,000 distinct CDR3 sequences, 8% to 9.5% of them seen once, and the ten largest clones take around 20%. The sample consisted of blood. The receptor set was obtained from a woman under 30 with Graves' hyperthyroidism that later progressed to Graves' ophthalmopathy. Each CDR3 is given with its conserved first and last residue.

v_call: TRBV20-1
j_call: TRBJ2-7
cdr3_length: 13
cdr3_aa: CSAGRGQAYEQYF

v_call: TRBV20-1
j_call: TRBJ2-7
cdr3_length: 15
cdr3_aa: CSARGRGGRDAEQYF

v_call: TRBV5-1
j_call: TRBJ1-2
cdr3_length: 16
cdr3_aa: CASSLDPGTGGYGYTF

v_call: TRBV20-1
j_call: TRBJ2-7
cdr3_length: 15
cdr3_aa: CSATHLLAPMGEQYF

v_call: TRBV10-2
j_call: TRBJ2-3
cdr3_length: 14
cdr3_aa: CASGLTGGTGTQYF

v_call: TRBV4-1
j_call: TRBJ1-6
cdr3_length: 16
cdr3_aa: CASSSQGYSYNSPLHF

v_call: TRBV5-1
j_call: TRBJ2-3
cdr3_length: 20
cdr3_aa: CASSFFRLRLAGGSTDTQYF

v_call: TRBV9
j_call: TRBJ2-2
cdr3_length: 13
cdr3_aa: CASSQQGSGELFF

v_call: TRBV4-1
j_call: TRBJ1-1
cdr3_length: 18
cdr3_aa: CASSRQGGRMGMNTEAFF

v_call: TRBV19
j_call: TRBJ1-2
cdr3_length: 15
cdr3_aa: CASSIDRGGNYGYTF

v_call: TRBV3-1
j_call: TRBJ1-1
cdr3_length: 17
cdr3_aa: CASSQDSGGGRGAEAFF

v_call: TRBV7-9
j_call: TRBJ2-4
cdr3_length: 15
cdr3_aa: CASSGGGVAKNIQYF

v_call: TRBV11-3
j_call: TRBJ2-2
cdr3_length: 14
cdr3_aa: CASSVTGLGGELFF

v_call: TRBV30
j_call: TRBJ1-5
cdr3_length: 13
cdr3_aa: CAWSRQGVQPQHF

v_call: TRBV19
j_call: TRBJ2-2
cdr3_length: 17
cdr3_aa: CASSLRGGTGPTGELFF

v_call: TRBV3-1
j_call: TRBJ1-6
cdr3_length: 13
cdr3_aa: CASSPKTFSPLHF

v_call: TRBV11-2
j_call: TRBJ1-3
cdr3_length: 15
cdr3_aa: CASSPSGHDIRAIYF

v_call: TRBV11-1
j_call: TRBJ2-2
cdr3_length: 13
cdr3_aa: CASSPKVAGELFF

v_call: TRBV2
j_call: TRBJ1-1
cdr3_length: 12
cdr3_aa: CASSDGYTEAFF

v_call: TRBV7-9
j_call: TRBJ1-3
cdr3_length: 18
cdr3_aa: CASSRNGFGANSGNTIYF